These 11 T cell receptor beta chains share one sample of origin, sequenced in a study of post-analysis software for immune sequencing data (dated by TCRdb to 2014 to 2015). Library construction relied on PCR. Sequencing relied on an Illumina HiSeq 2500. Unique molecular identifiers were incorporated into TCR beta cDNA libraries to reduce PCR and sequencing biases. TCRdb took the public reads, trimmed them with fastp at Q25, ran MiXCR for clone calling and kept in-frame beta chains. Rows are combined by CDR3 protein, so each entry shows the most common genes and DNA. The sample table holds about 430,000 distinct CDR3 sequences, of which approximately 42% were seen once. The ten most abundant clones make up roughly 8.2% of the sample. General study outcomes and caveats: Significantly higher frequencies in patients than in controls were found for roughly 5 TRBV segments, including TRBV5-6, TRBV5-1 and TRBV20-1.

No cognate antigen is known for these TCRs. The sample consisted of blood. The receptors derive from a girl under 10 years old with multiple sclerosis.

J is TRBJ1-4 and V is TRBV12-3 or TRBV12-4; a weak D match, TRBD1 (6 bases). V was pared by 3 bases and J by 14 bases, with 10 bases between. The CDR3 loop spans 11 amino acids. The CDR3: CASSLQGTLFF. The CDR3 DNA is TGTGCCAGCAGTTTGCAGGGGACTCTGTTTTTT.

This clonotype was observed a few times. V gene TRBV5-1 combines with J gene TRBJ2-3, with D tentatively TRBD1 (5 bases). The germline CDR1 and CDR2 sequences are SGHRS and YFSETQ. The CDR3 covers 13 residues. The germline V and J ends were trimmed by 7 bases and 2 bases, with 11 bases remaining between them. The CDR3 DNA is TGCGCCAGCGACTGGGGCGACACAGATACGCAGTATTTT. Protein sequence: CASDWGDTDTQYF. Full variable domain (rest looked up from reference TRBV5-1 and TRBJ2-3): KAGVTQTPRYLIKTRGQQVTLSCSPISGHRSVSWYQQTPGQGLQFLFEYFSETQRNKGNFPGRFSGRQFSNSRSEMNVSTLELGDSALYLCASDWGDTDTQYFGPGTRLTVL.

The genes are TRBV14 and TRBJ2-5; no definite D call. The germline V gene has CDR1 SGHDN and CDR2 FVKESK. This CDR3 has 14 residues. Trimming took off 1 base at V and 1 base at J, with 7 bases between the two ends. The CDR3 reads CASSQVPVQETQYF. CDR3 DNA sequence: TGTGCCAGCAGCCAAGTTCCGGTCCAAGAGACCCAGTACTTC.

The chain carries TRBV6-2 or TRBV6-3 and TRBJ2-1; D is unresolved. CDR1 MNHEY and CDR2 SVGEGT come from the germline V gene. The CDR3 has 13 amino acids. Trimming took off 4 bases at V and 4 bases at J, with 8 bases between the two ends. The CDR3 DNA is TGTGCCAGCAGTTCGCGGATATACAATGAGCAGTTCTTC. It yields the protein CASSSRIYNEQFF.

This sequence joins TRBV18 and TRBJ2-5, with D perhaps given as TRBD1 or TRBD2 (7 bases each). CDR1 is KGHSH, CDR2 LQKENI, per germline. V was trimmed by 3 bases and J by 2 bases, leaving 28 bases between them. The CDR3 totals 20 residues. CDR3 nucleotide sequence: TGTGCCAGCTCACCTAGAAACTTCCGAGCGGGGACAGATTCTCAAGAGACCCAGTACTTC. This codes for CASSPRNFRAGTDSQETQYF.

This chain joins TRBV20-1 and TRBJ1-1, with D unclear. The CDR3 runs 12 residues. The germline CDR1 and CDR2 sequences are DFQATT and SNEGSKA (reference sequence). V lost 0 bases and J lost 1, with 3 bases in between. This CDR3 is CSAREQNTEAFF. The CDR3 DNA reads TGCAGTGCTAGAGAACAGAACACTGAAGCTTTCTTT.

The genes are TRBV18 and TRBJ1-2, with 7 bases lining up with TRBD1. Germline V gene lookup returns CDR1 KGHSH and CDR2 LQKENI. The CDR3 runs to 17 residues. J was trimmed by 2 bases and V by 3 bases; bases with no gene match: 12. The CDR3, as DNA: TGTGCCAGCTCACCCAATCCAGGGACAGAAGAAAACTATGGCTACACCTTC. It yields the protein CASSPNPGTEENYGYTF.

In its sample, this clonotype was seen a few times. The chain joins TRBV6-2 or TRBV6-3 to TRBJ2-7, with D unresolved. Germline V gene lookup returns CDR1 MNHEY and CDR2 SVGEGT. CDR3 size: 14 residues. Trimming pared 6 bases from V and 6 bases from J, leaving 18 bases between. The CDR3 reads CASSPWMGSVEQYF. CDR3 DNA: TGTGCCAGCAGCCCCTGGATGGGCTCGGTCGAGCAGTACTTC.

This clonotype occurred many times. The rearrangement uses TRBV6-5 and TRBJ2-7, with D tentatively TRBD1 (6 bases). The ends were cut back, 6 bases at V and 6 bases at J, with 15 bases in the middle. The V gene's germline CDR1 is MNHEY and CDR2 SVGAGI. This CDR3 contains 13 residues. CDR3 amino acids: CASSLDSAVEQYF. CDR3 nucleotides: TGTGCCAGCAGCCTGGACAGTGCTGTCGAGCAGTACTTC.

This clonotype was counted only a few times. This chain connects TRBV5-1 to TRBJ2-1; TRBD1 matches at 11 bases. The CDR3 contains 15 residues. Germline V gene sequence: CDR1 SGHRS, CDR2 YFSETQ. Losses at the gene ends were 1 base for V and 6 bases for J; bases not matched to a gene: 3. This chain's CDR3 is CASSLSGTGGNEQFF. The CDR3 DNA is TGCGCCAGCAGCTTGTCCGGGACAGGGGGCAATGAGCAGTTCTTC.

The chain uses TRBV5-1 and TRBJ2-7; TRBD1 is a possible D gene (5 bases). There are 14 residues in the CDR3. V lost 4 bases to trimming and J lost 4 bases, with 15 bases between them. The V gene's germline CDR1 is SGHRS and CDR2 YFSETQ. CDR3 nucleotides: TGCGCCAGCAGCCAGGACATCGGCAGGTACGAGCAGTACTTC. Encoded protein: CASSQDIGRYEQYF.